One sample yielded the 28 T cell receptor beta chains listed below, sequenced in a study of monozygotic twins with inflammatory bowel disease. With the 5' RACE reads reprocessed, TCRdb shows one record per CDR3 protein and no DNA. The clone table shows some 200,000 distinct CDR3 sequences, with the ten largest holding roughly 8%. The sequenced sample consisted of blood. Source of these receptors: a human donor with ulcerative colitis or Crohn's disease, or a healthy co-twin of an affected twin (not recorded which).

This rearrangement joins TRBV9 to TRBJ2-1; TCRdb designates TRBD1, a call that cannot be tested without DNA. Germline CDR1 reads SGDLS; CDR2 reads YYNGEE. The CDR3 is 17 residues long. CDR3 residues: CASSVEGTGAGKYEQFF.

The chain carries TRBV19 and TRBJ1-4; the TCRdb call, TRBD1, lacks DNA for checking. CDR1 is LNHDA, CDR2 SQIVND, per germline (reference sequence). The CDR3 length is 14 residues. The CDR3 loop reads CASSAQGPNEKLFF. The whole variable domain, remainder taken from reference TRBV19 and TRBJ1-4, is DGGITQSPKYLFRKEGQNVTLSCEQNLNHDAMYWYRQDPGQGLRLIYYSQIVNDFQKGDIAEGYSVSREKKESFPLTVTSAQKNPTAFYLCASSAQGPNEKLFFGSGTQLSVL.

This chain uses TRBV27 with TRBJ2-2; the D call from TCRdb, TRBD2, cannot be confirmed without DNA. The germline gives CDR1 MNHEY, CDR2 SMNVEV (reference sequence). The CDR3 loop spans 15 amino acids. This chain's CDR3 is CASSSQSPPVGELFF.

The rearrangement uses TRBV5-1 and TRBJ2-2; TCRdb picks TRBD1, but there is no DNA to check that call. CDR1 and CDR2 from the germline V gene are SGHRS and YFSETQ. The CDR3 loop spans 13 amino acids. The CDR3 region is CASSSGVTGELFF. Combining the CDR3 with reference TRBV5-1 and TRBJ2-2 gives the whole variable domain KAGVTQTPRYLIKTRGQQVTLSCSPISGHRSVSWYQQTPGQGLQFLFEYFSETQRNKGNFPGRFSGRQFSNSRSEMNVSTLELGDSALYLCASSSGVTGELFFGEGSRLTVL.

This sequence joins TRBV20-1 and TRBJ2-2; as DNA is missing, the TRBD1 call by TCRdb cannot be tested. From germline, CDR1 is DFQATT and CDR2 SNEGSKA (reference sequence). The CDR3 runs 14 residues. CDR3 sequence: CSASSDRATGELFF.

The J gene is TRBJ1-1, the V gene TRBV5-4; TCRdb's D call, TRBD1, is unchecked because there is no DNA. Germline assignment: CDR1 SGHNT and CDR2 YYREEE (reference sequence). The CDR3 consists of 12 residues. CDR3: CASGGRDTEAFF.

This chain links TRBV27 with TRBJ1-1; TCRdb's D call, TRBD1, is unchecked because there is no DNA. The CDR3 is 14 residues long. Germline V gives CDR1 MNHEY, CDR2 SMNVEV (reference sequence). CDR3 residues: CASSRSARGSEAFF.

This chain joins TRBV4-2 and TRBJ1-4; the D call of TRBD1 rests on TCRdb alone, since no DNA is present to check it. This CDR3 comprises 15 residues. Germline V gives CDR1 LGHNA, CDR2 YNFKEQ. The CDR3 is CASSQVGTQNEKLFF.

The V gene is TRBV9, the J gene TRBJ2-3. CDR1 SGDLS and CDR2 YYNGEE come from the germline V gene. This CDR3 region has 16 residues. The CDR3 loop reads CASSVGGRLLGDTQYF.

CDR3 sequence reads: CASSFGHLPNEQFF. The chain uses TRBV28 and TRBJ2-1; TCRdb indicates TRBD2, and absent DNA this call remains unverified. This CDR3 has 14 residues. Per the germline V gene, CDR1 is MDHEN and CDR2 is SYDVKM. Using reference TRBV28 and TRBJ2-1 for the parts outside the CDR3, the full variable domain is DVKVTQSSRYLVKRTGEKVFLECVQDMDHENMFWYRQDPGLGLRLIYFSYDVKMKEKGDIPEGYSVSREKKERFSLILESASTNQTSMYLCASSFGHLPNEQFFGPGTRLTVL.

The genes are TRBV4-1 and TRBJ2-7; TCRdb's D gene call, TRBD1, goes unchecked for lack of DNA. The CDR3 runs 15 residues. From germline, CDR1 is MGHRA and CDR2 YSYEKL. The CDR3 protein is CASSLTGVTSYEQYF.

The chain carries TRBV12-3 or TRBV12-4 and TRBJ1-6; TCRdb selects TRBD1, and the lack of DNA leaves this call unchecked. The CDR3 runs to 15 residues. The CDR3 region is CASSLNRGRNSPLHF.

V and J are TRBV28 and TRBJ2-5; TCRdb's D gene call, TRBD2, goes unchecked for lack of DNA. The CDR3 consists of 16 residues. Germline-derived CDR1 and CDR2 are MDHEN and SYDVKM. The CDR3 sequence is CASSYPLAGDRETQYF.

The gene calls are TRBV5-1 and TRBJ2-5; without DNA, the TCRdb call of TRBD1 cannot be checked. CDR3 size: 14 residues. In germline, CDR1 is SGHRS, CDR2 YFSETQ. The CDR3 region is CASSLELGGETQYF.

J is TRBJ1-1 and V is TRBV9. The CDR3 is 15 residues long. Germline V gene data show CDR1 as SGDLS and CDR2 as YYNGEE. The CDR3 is CASSEREAIFTEAFF.

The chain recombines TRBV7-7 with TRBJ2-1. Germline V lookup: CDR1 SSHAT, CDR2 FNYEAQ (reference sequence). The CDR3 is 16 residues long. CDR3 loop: CASSLNGATRYNEQFF.

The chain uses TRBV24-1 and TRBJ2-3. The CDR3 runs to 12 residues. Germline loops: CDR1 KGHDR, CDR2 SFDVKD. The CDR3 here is CATSEVPDTQYF.

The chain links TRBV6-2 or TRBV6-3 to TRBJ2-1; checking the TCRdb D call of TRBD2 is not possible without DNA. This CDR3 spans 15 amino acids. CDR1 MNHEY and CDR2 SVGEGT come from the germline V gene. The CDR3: CASRPIAGLVNEQFF.

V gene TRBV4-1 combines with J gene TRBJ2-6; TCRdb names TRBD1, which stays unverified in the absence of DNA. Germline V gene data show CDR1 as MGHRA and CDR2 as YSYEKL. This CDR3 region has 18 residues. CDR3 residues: CASSQVRDSTSGANVLTF.

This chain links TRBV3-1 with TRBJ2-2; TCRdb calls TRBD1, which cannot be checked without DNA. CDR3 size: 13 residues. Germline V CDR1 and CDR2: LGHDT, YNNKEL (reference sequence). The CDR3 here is CASISQGNGELFF. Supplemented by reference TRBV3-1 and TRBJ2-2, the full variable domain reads DTAVSQTPKYLVTQMGNDKSIKCEQNLGHDTMYWYKQDSKKFLKIMFSYNNKELIINETVPNRFSPKSPDKAHLNLHINSLELGDSAVYFCASISQGNGELFFGEGSRLTVL.

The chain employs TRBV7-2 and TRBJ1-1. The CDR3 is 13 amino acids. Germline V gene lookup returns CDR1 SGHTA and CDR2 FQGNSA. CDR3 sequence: CASSLIVTAEAFF. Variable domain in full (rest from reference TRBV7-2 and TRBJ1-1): GAGVSQSPSNKVTEKGKDVELRCDPISGHTALYWYRQSLGQGLEFLIYFQGNSAPDKSGLPSDRFSAERTGGSVSTLTIQRTQQEDSAVYLCASSLIVTAEAFFGQGTRLTVV.

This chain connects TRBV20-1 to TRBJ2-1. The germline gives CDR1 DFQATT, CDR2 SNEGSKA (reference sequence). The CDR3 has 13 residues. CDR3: CSARDWGLNEQFF.

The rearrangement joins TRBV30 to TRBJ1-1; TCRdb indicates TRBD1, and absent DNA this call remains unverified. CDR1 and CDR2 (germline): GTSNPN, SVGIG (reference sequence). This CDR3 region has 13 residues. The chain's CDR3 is CAWNGVWGTEAFF.

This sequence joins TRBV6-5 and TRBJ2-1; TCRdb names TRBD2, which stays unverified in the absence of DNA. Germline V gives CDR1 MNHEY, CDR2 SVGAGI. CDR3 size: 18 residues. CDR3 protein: CASSYGPPGLAPYNEQFF.

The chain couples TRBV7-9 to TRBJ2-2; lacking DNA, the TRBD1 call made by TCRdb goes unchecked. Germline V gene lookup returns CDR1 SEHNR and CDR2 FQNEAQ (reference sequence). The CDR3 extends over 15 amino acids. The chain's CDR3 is CATTPGQVNTGELFF.

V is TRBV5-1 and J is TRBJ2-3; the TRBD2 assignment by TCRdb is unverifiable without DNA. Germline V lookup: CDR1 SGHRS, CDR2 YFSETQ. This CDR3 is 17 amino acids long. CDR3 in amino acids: CASSTGTSSMSTDTQYF.

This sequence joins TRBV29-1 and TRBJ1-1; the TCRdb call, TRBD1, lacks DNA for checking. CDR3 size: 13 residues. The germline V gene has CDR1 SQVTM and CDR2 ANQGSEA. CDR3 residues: CSVEGFSGAGAFF.

CDR3 region: CSVQVTDTQYF. The chain couples TRBV29-1 to TRBJ2-3. This CDR3 contains 11 residues. The V gene's germline CDR1 is SQVTM and CDR2 ANQGSEA.